A selection of T cell receptor beta chains follows, all from one sample in a study of T-cell reconstitution after alpha-beta-depleted transplantation in children. MiXCR, run by TCRdb on the PCR reads, gives a single entry per CDR3 protein. The data show fewer than 700,000 distinct CDR3 sequences, 23% seen once. The sequencing here drew on PBMCs, mostly from graft donor cells, taken 360 days after TCRalphabeta/CD19-depleted stem cell transplant. Receptor source: a boy under two years old who had a stem cell transplant for acute myeloid leukemia, so the T cells may come from the graft donor. CDR3s include the opening cysteine and the closing phenylalanine or tryptophan. D genes are given only for firm matches. Clone size, where shown, is once, few, many, or a class for clones that have expanded.

CDR3nt | CDR3aa | v_gene | abundance | d_gene | j_gene
TGTGCTAGTGGCCATCAGCCCACCGATACGCAGTATTTT | CASGHQPTDTQYF | TRBV12-5 | . | . | TRBJ2-3
TGCGCCAGCAGTGAAAGCAGCCGAGGTAGGGCTTTCTTT | CASSESSRGRAFF | TRBV10-1 | . | . | TRBJ1-1
TGCAGTGCTAGGGGGAAGAGGGATTTTGATTCTGGGGCCAACGTCCTGACTTTC | CSARGKRDFDSGANVLTF | TRBV20-1 | few | . | TRBJ2-6
TGCAGTGCTACGGTGACTAGCGGGGGGCCAGATACGCAGTATTTT | CSATVTSGGPDTQYF | TRBV20-1 | few | TRBD2 | TRBJ2-3
TGTGCCAGCAGCTTTGGACAGGGATGGCCCCAGTACTTC | CASSFGQGWPQYF | TRBV5-6 | . | TRBD1 | TRBJ2-5
TGTGCCAGCAGCCAAGGCCCGGGGGGGCGATCAGGTAATGAGCAGTTCTTC | CASSQGPGGRSGNEQFF | TRBV3-1 | once | TRBD2 | TRBJ2-1
TGTGCCAGCAGTTACTCGACAGGGACAGGCGGCTCGAGGGAGCTGTTTTTT | CASSYSTGTGGSRELFF | TRBV6-5 | . | TRBD1 | TRBJ2-2
TGTGCCAGCAGCTTAATGACGATACAGGGTGGGGGCGTCACCGGGGAGCTGTTTTTT | CASSLMTIQGGGVTGELFF | TRBV7-8 | . | . | TRBJ2-2
TGCAGCATAGGGGTCCAAGGAGAGACCCAGTACTTC | CSIGVQGETQYF | TRBV29-1 | many | . | TRBJ2-5
TGTGCCAGCAGTTTCGACGTATTCAGGGGCAAGGAGACCCAGTACTTC | CASSFDVFRGKETQYF | TRBV6-5 | . | . | TRBJ2-5
TGTGCCAGCAGCTTATGGACTAGCGGCGAAGAGACCCAGTACTTC | CASSLWTSGEETQYF | TRBV11-2 | many | TRBD2 | TRBJ2-5